The 17 T cell receptor beta chains below were found in one sample sequenced in a study of T cells and Merkel cell carcinoma outcomes (dated by TCRdb to between 2020 and 2021). The method behind the library was the immunoSEQ multiplex PCR assay. Held by TCRdb, this immuneACCESS table contains in-frame sequences only and omits some clones. Under half of the omission traces to an unresolved V gene where checked; the cause of the rest is unknown. This sample is represented by 1,500 to 2,000 clones; about 85% of them were singletons. The top ten clones comprise just over 4% of the sample. The sample consisted of tumor tissue from Merkel cell carcinoma. These receptors all stem from a human donor with Merkel cell carcinoma.

This sequence joins TRBV18 and TRBJ1-1; no definite D call. CDR1 and CDR2 from the germline V gene are KGHSH and LQKENI. The V end lost 0 bases, the J end lost 0 bases, and 11 bases lay between the germline ends. The CDR3 sequence is 16 residues long. The CDR3 loop reads CASSPPTSGVNTEAFF. CDR3 bases: TGTGCCAGCTCACCACCTACTTCCGGAGTGAACACTGAAGCTTTCTTT.

CDR3 in amino acids: CASSLANGMGTEAFF. The CDR3 DNA sequence: TGCGCCAGCAGCTTGGCCAACGGAATGGGCACTGAAGCTTTCTTT. The chain has TRBV5-1 and TRBJ1-1; D call uncertain. CDR1 is SGHRS and CDR2 is YFSETQ in the germline V gene. CDR3 length: 15 residues. Trimming cost V 0 bases and J 4 bases, with 13 bases left between them. Variable domain in full (rest from reference TRBV5-1 and TRBJ1-1): KAGVTQTPRYLIKTRGQQVTLSCSPISGHRSVSWYQQTPGQGLQFLFEYFSETQRNKGNFPGRFSGRQFSNSRSEMNVSTLELGDSALYLCASSLANGMGTEAFFGQGTRLTVV.

The J gene is TRBJ2-7, the V gene TRBV4-3; TRBD1 might be the D (6 bases). This CDR3 has 13 amino acids. Per the germline V gene, CDR1 is LGHNA and CDR2 is YSLEER. Trimming stripped 4 bases from V and 7 bases from J, with 14 bases between. The CDR3 here is CASSLHREGEQYF. The CDR3 DNA is TGCGCCAGCAGCCTTCACAGGGAAGGGGAGCAGTACTTC.

The chain uses TRBV29-1 and TRBJ1-1; D gene unclear. Germline V gene lookup returns CDR1 SQVTM and CDR2 ANQGSEA. This CDR3 comprises 11 residues. The V end lost 4 bases, the J end lost 0 bases, and 3 bases lay between the germline ends. The CDR3 region is CSVGLNTEAFF. The CDR3 DNA is TGCAGCGTTGGACTGAACACTGAAGCTTTCTTT. The complete variable domain, with remaining parts taken from reference TRBV29-1 and TRBJ1-1, reads SAVISQKPSRDICQRGTSLTIQCQVDSQVTMMFWYRQQPGQSLTLIATANQGSEATYESGFVIDKFPISRPNLTFSTLTVSNMSPEDSSIYLCSVGLNTEAFFGQGTRLTVV.

J is TRBJ2-7 and V is TRBV5-5; 8 bases are a match to TRBD2. The CDR3 loop spans 16 amino acids. V shed 3 bases, J shed 3 bases, and the junction held 11 bases outside the gene matches. Germline V gives CDR1 SGHKS, CDR2 YYEKEE (reference sequence). CDR3 loop: CASSWKPGLGDYEQYF. CDR3 nucleotides: TGTGCCAGCAGCTGGAAACCGGGACTAGGAGACTACGAGCAGTACTTC.

The genes are TRBV2 and TRBJ2-3, with D unclear. V was clipped by 5 bases and J by 2 bases, with 14 bases between them. Germline loops: CDR1 SNHLY, CDR2 FYNNEI. The CDR3 is 15 amino acids. Here the CDR3 DNA reads TGTGCCAGCAGTCAACGGATGCCGGACACAGATACGCAGTATTTT. Protein product: CASSQRMPDTDTQYF. The variable domain in full, completed from reference TRBV2 and TRBJ2-3, reads EPEVTQTPSHQVTQMGQEVILRCVPISNHLYFYWYRQILGQKVEFLVSFYNNEISEKSEIFDDQFSVERPDGSNFTLKIRSTKLEDSAMYFCASSQRMPDTDTQYFGPGTRLTVL.

The chain employs TRBV18 and TRBJ1-4; maybe TRBD1 (6 bases). Germline values: CDR1 KGHSH, CDR2 LQKENI. V was shortened by 1 base and J by 7 bases, with 13 bases between the two germline ends. CDR3 length: 15 amino acids. The CDR3 DNA sequence: TGTGCCAGCTCACCACGCGGGCAGGGGACTGAAAAACTGTTTTTT. Translated: CASSPRGQGTEKLFF.

CDR3 DNA: TGTGCCAGCAGCCAAGGAGGGTTGGGACAGAACAATGAGCAGTTCTTC. Protein sequence: CASSQGGLGQNNEQFF. The chain has TRBV7-9 and TRBJ2-1; maybe TRBD1 (7 bases). With 5 bases removed from V and 5 bases from J, the gap between germline ends came to 19 bases. Germline assignment: CDR1 SEHNR and CDR2 FQNEAQ (reference sequence). The CDR3 is 16 amino acids.

There are a few counts of this clone. V gene TRBV7-9 combines with J gene TRBJ1-4, with 10 positions matching TRBD1. CDR3 size: 15 residues. Losses at the gene ends were 5 bases for V and 5 bases for J; bases not matched to a gene: 5. The germline V gene encodes CDR1 SEHNR and CDR2 FQNEAQ (reference sequence). CDR3 region: CASSPGQGRNEKLFF. For the CDR3, the DNA is TGTGCCAGCAGCCCGGGACAGGGGCGAAATGAAAAACTGTTTTTT.

On this clone: One end of the junction is discordant with germline, which a read error may explain. The chain couples TRBV9 to TRBJ1-6, with D possibly TRBD1 on 5 matching bases. Per the germline V gene, CDR1 is SGDLS and CDR2 is YYNGEE. This CDR3 has 15 amino acids. The CDR3 DNA follows: TGTGCCAGCAGCGCCGCCGGGACCCCGGATTCACTCCTCCACTTT. It is translated as CASSAAGTPDSLLHF.

The gene calls are TRBV4-1 and TRBJ2-3, with D hard to call. Germline V gene lookup returns CDR1 MGHRA and CDR2 YSYEKL. The CDR3 has 17 amino acids. Trimming took off 4 bases at V and 0 bases at J, with 17 bases between the two ends. CDR3 nucleotide sequence: TGCGCCAGCAGCCTCAACCCGCCCAGCAGTAGCACAGATACGCAGTATTTT. Encoded protein: CASSLNPPSSSTDTQYF.

This chain connects TRBV9 to TRBJ2-3; D may be TRBD2 (6 bases). CDR1 is SGDLS and CDR2 is YYNGEE in the germline V gene. The CDR3 is 15 amino acids. V lost 0 bases to trimming and J lost 6 bases, with 14 bases between them. CDR3 region: CASSVATAGRDTQYF. The CDR3 nucleotides are TGTGCCAGCAGCGTAGCTACGGCGGGGCGGGATACGCAGTATTTT.

This rearrangement joins TRBV5-1 to TRBJ1-1; D perhaps matches TRBD1 (5 bases). V gave up 4 bases and J gave up 5 bases, with 15 bases separating them. CDR1 is SGHRS and CDR2 is YFSETQ in the germline V gene. The CDR3 extends over 14 amino acids. The CDR3 sequence is CASSLDILGTEAFF. CDR3 in DNA: TGCGCCAGCAGCCTGGACATTTTAGGGACTGAAGCTTTCTTT.

The chain carries TRBV7-9 and TRBJ2-7; TRBD1 might be the D (7 bases). In germline, CDR1 is SEHNR, CDR2 FQNEAQ (reference sequence). The V and J ends lost 5 bases and 2 bases respectively, with 22 bases between them. The CDR3 runs to 17 residues. The CDR3 sequence is CASSEGGLRGGPYEQYF. The CDR3 nucleotides are TGTGCCAGCAGCGAAGGGGGCCTCAGGGGAGGTCCCTACGAGCAGTACTTC. Complete variable domain (other parts from reference TRBV7-9 and TRBJ2-7): DTGVSQNPRHKITKRGQNVTFRCDPISEHNRLYWYRQTLGQGPEFLTYFQNEAQLEKSRLLSDRFSAERPKGSFSTLEIQRTEQGDSAMYLCASSEGGLRGGPYEQYFGPGTRLTVT.

The CDR3 reads CASSLAAFYNSPLHF. The CDR3, as DNA: TGTGCCAGCAGTTTGGCAGCCTTTTATAATTCACCCCTCCACTTT. The chain carries TRBV28 and TRBJ1-6; no definite D call. Germline CDR1 MDHEN, CDR2 SYDVKM. V was pared by 3 bases and J by 4 bases, with 10 bases between. This CDR3 spans 15 amino acids.

CDR3 loop: CASSDTGLYGYTF. The CDR3 nucleotides are TGCGCCAGCAGTGACACAGGCTTATATGGCTACACCTTC. The chain uses TRBV10-2 and TRBJ1-2, with D possibly matching TRBD1 (5 bases). From germline, CDR1 is WSHSY and CDR2 SAAADI. This CDR3 has 13 residues. Trimming removed 3 bases at V and 5 bases at J, with 10 bases between.

CDR3 loop: CASSDAGGLETQYF. CDR3 in DNA: TGTGCCAGCAGTGATGCCGGGGGGTTAGAGACCCAGTACTTC. The J gene is TRBJ2-5, the V gene TRBV25-1; 7 nucleotides align to TRBD2. J was trimmed by 4 bases and V by 3 bases; bases with no gene match: 5. This CDR3 is built from 14 residues. Germline assignment: CDR1 MGHDK and CDR2 SYGVNS.